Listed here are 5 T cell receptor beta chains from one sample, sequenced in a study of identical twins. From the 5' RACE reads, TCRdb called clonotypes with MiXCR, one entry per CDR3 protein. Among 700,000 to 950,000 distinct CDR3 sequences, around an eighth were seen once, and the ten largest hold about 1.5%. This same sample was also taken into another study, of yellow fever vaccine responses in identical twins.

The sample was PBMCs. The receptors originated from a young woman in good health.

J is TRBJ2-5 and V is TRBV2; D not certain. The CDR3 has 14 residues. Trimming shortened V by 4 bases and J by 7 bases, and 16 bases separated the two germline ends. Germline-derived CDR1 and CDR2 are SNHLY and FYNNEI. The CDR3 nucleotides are TGTGCCAGCAGTGCTGTTTTTGGTGTTGGGACCCAGTACTTC. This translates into CASSAVFGVGTQYF.

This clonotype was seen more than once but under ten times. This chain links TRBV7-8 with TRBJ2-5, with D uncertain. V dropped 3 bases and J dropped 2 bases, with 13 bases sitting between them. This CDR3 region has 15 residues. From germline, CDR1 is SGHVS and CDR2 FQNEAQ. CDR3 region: CASSLYRSTQETQYF. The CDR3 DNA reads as TGTGCCAGCAGCTTGTACCGAAGCACTCAAGAGACCCAGTACTTC.

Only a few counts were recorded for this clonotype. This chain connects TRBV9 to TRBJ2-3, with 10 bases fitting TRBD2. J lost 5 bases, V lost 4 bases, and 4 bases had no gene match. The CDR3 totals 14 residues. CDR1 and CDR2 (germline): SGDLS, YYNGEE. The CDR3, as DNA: TGTGCCAGCAGCCGAGCGGGAGGGGTAGATACGCAGTATTTT. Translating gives CASSRAGGVDTQYF.

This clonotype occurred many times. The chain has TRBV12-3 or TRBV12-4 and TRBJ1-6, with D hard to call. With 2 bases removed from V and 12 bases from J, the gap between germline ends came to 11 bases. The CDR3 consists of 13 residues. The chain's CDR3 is CASSLPPMEPLHF. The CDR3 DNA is TGTGCCAGCAGTTTACCCCCAATGGAACCCCTCCACTTT.

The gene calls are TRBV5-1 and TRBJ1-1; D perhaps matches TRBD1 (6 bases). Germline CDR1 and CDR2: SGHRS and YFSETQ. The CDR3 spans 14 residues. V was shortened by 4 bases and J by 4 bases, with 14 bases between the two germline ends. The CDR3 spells CASSGQGGATEAFF. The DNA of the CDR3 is TGCGCCAGCAGCGGCCAAGGGGGGGCCACTGAAGCTTTCTTT.